Following are 14 T cell receptor beta chains from one sample sequenced in a study of T-cell memory formation after mild COVID-19. TCRdb ran MiXCR on the 5' RACE reads and lists one entry per CDR3 protein. The table includes roughly 150,000 distinct CDR3 sequences, approximately 14% detected once. Material for sequencing was PBMCs or a T cell subset sorted from them (not recorded which). Source of these receptors: an adult woman who had mild COVID-19 (a few samples of this study predate the infection). Cell type and time point are not known.

This clonotype was seen repeatedly, ten times or more. The genes are TRBV12-3 or TRBV12-4 and TRBJ1-5; D is possibly TRBD1 (5 bases). The ends were cut back, 8 bases at V and 2 bases at J, with 10 bases in the middle. The CDR3 runs 13 residues. In DNA form, the CDR3 reads TGTGCCAGCGCTCGAGGGGGCAATCAGCCCCAGCATTTT. Amino acid sequence: CASARGGNQPQHF.

The chain combines TRBV16 with TRBJ2-7; TRBD1 agrees at 7 bases. V was pared by 0 bases and J by 5 bases, with 10 bases of the junction left unmatched. This CDR3 is built from 16 residues. Germline-derived CDR1 and CDR2 are KGHSY and FQNENV. The CDR3 protein is CASSQSLETGLHEQYF. The CDR3 nucleotides read TGTGCCAGCAGCCAATCGCTTGAGACAGGGTTACACGAGCAGTACTTC.

This clonotype was seen many times. The junction departs from germline at one end; a sequencing error may be responsible. The chain joins TRBV5-6 to TRBJ2-2; D not certain. This CDR3 region has 11 residues. Germline V CDR1 and CDR2: SGHDT, YYEEEE. The CDR3 DNA sequence: TGCGCCAGCAGCTTTTCCGGGGAGCTGTTTTTT. It translates to CASSFSGELFF. The entire variable domain, with the rest obtained from reference TRBV5-6 and TRBJ2-2, is as follows: DAGVTQSPTHLIKTRGQQVTLRCSPKSGHDTVSWYQQALGQGPQFIFQYYEEEERQRGNFPDRFSGHQFPNYSSELNVNALLLGDSALYLCASSFSGELFFGEGSRLTVL.

This clonotype was recorded a few times. The V and J genes are TRBV28 and TRBJ1-5; possible D gene TRBD1, 6 bases. CDR3 size: 13 residues. CDR1 is MDHEN, CDR2 SYDVKM, per germline. Trimming left V 9 bases short and J 2 bases short, with 11 bases between. This CDR3 reads CARRRGGNQPQHF. CDR3 DNA: TGTGCCAGACGAAGGGGGGGCAATCAGCCCCAGCATTTT.

This clonotype has a handful of counts. This sequence joins TRBV5-1 and TRBJ1-1, with D possibly TRBD1 on 5 matching bases. The CDR3 covers 15 residues. Germline V gene sequence: CDR1 SGHRS, CDR2 YFSETQ. The ends were cut back, 4 bases at V and 10 bases at J, with 23 bases in the middle. The CDR3 sequence: CASSPSPTGNGAAFF. The CDR3 region has the DNA TGCGCCAGCAGCCCTTCCCCGACTGGGAATGGGGCAGCTTTCTTT.

This clonotype has more than one count but fewer than ten. The V gene is TRBV20-1, the J gene TRBJ2-3, with a weak D call TRBD1 (5 bases). The length of the CDR3 is 13 residues. Trimming shortened V by 2 bases and J by 2 bases, and 8 bases separated the two germline ends. Germline CDR1 reads DFQATT; CDR2 reads SNEGSKA (reference sequence). The CDR3 bases are TGCAGTGCTAGACAGGGTGTCACAGATACGCAGTATTTT. Protein sequence: CSARQGVTDTQYF.

This chain connects TRBV7-2 to TRBJ1-1; 8 bases fit TRBD1. The trim removed 7 bases at V and 1 base at J, leaving 11 bases unmatched. This CDR3 contains 16 residues. Germline V gives CDR1 SGHTA, CDR2 FQGNSA. CDR3 sequence: CASTSQGAIRNTEAFF. The DNA of the CDR3 is TGTGCCAGCACCTCGCAGGGGGCCATAAGGAACACTGAAGCTTTCTTT.

This clonotype was detected a few times. The chain uses TRBV3-1 and TRBJ2-5, with D perhaps matching TRBD2 (6 bases). V was shortened by 0 bases and J by 5 bases, with 13 bases between the two germline ends. Germline V gene data show CDR1 as LGHDT and CDR2 as YNNKEL (reference sequence). The CDR3 extends over 15 amino acids. The CDR3 region has the DNA TGTGCCAGCAGCCAAGATGTTCGGGGGATTGAGACCCAGTACTTC. Translated: CASSQDVRGIETQYF.

This clonotype was seen at least ten times. V gene TRBV12-3 or TRBV12-4 combines with J gene TRBJ1-2; D is perhaps TRBD1 (6 bases). CDR3 length equals 13 residues. Trimming stripped 4 bases from V and 2 bases from J, with 8 bases between. CDR3 in DNA: TGTGCCAGCAGTTCGCAGGGGAACTATGGCTACACCTTC. Encoded protein: CASSSQGNYGYTF.

J is TRBJ2-7 and V is TRBV5-5; tentatively, D is TRBD1 (6 bases). Per the germline V gene, CDR1 is SGHKS and CDR2 is YYEKEE (reference sequence). CDR3 length equals 15 residues. The V and J ends lost 0 bases and 0 bases respectively, with 10 bases between them. The CDR3 loop is CASSLGGGFSYEQYF. The CDR3 nucleotides read TGTGCCAGCAGCTTGGGTGGGGGCTTCTCCTACGAGCAGTACTTC.

This clonotype was detected a few times. The rearrangement links TRBV27 to TRBJ2-7; the match to TRBD1 covers 7 bases. The CDR3 sequence is 15 residues long. Germline assignment: CDR1 MNHEY and CDR2 SMNVEV (reference sequence). The V segment lost 1 base and the J segment 1 base; nucleotides outside the gene matches: 4. CDR3 loop: CASSLFGQESYEQYF. Written as DNA, the CDR3 is TGTGCCAGCAGTTTATTTGGACAGGAGTCCTACGAGCAGTACTTC.

The rearrangement links TRBV24-1 to TRBJ2-5; TRBD2 might be the D (6 bases). Germline V gene lookup returns CDR1 KGHDR and CDR2 SFDVKD. V lost 7 bases and J 3 bases, leaving 14 bases between the germline ends. The CDR3 contains 14 residues. CDR3 DNA: TGTGCCACCAGCGGATGGGGGGAGGAAGAGACCCAGTACTTC. Translating gives CATSGWGEEETQYF.

The chain links TRBV5-5 to TRBJ1-6, with D tentatively TRBD1 (5 bases). V lost 0 bases and J 6 bases, leaving 10 bases between the germline ends. The CDR3 is 15 residues long. From germline, CDR1 is SGHKS and CDR2 YYEKEE (reference sequence). The CDR3 is CASSLVRGGNSPLHF. CDR3 DNA: TGTGCCAGCAGCTTGGTAAGGGGAGGTAATTCACCCCTCCACTTT.

This clonotype was recorded once. V gene TRBV30 combines with J gene TRBJ1-5; TRBD1 agrees at 9 bases. CDR1 and CDR2 from the germline V gene are GTSNPN and SVGIG (reference sequence). V gave up 2 bases and J gave up 3 bases; unmatched junction bases: 2. The CDR3 length is 14 residues. The CDR3 coding sequence is TGTGCCTGGAGTCGGACAGGGGTCAATCAGCCCCAGCATTTT. This gives the protein CAWSRTGVNQPQHF. The variable domain in full, completed from reference TRBV30 and TRBJ1-5, reads SQTIHQWPATLVQPVGSPLSLECTVEGTSNPNLYWYRQAAGRGLQLLFYSVGIGQISSEVPQNLSASRPQDRQFILSSKKLLLSDSGFYLCAWSRTGVNQPQHFGDGTRLSIL.